The clone carrying this T cell receptor beta chain was recorded at least ten times. Its antigen is still unknown. The authors obtained PBMCs from 10 ml of fresh peripheral blood. This entry comes from a study of T cells in Graves' hyperthyroidism and ophthalmopathy. Whole-study findings and limits: Ophthalmopathy could be told apart from stable hyperthyroidism with a 13 V-J model.

Authors of the study amplified TCR beta CDR3 regions from RNA transcripts. Using the HTBI primer set, a first-round RT-PCR was run on the TCR CDR3. In TCRdb, the multiplex PCR reads were re-called with MiXCR into one record per CDR3 protein. The sample holds about 640,000 distinct CDR3 sequences, about 20% seen once. The source material was blood. The TCR sequence derives from a man aged 30-40 years with Graves' ophthalmopathy.

The CDR3 DNA is TGTGCCAGCAGGCTGGGCATCGGGACAGCGGACACTGAAGCTTTCTTT. Translation gives CASRLGIGTADTEAFF. The V call is TRBV12-3 or TRBV12-4, the J call TRBJ1-1; 7 positions match TRBD1. V shed 6 bases and J 3 bases; nucleotides not matched to a gene: 13. The CDR3 has 16 amino acids.